This T cell receptor (beta chain) was observed in a study of OX40 agonist ivuxolimab in advanced cancers. Measured with immunoSEQ multiplex PCR; TCRdb has only the in-frame clones, and not every one. The table includes nearly 55,000 clones, 84% detected once. Deletions cut 7 bases from V and 4 bases from J, with 16 bases between. This CDR3 has 14 residues. Germline loops: CDR1 MDHEN, CDR2 SYDVKM. The V call is TRBV28, the J call TRBJ2-5; tentative D call: TRBD2 (7 bases). This receptor was identified in an adult with an advanced solid tumor such as melanoma, head and neck, liver or kidney cancer. The specimen comprised CD4+ or CD8+ T cells sorted from blood, sampled in a trial of the OX40 agonist ivuxolimab. CDR3 nucleotide sequence: TGTGCCAGCATAGGGGGAGGGCCCGGAGAGACCCAGTACTTC. This gives the protein CASIGGGPGETQYF.